These 27 T cell receptor beta chains were sequenced from one sample in a study of blood T cell repertoires in COVID-19. Data came from immunoSEQ multiplex PCR; TCRdb stores just in-frame clones and leaves some out. The table lists roughly 230,000 clones, roughly 90% of them singletons, with around 3.7% in the top ten. Input material: PBMCs or T cells enriched from blood (not recorded which). Receptors originate from a woman in her twenties or thirties with acute COVID-19.

The V and J genes are TRBV19 and TRBJ2-7; D may be TRBD1 (6 bases). The CDR3 runs to 17 residues. Germline V gene lookup returns CDR1 LNHDA and CDR2 SQIVND (reference sequence). The V end was cut by 3 bases, the J end by 1 base, with 19 bases between. In nucleotides, the CDR3 is TGTGCCAGTAGTATGGGGCCAGGACAGTTTCGGTCCTACGAGCAGTACTTC. This encodes CASSMGPGQFRSYEQYF.

V and J are TRBV19 and TRBJ1-4; D gene uncertain. V lost 4 bases and J 4 bases, leaving 13 bases between the germline ends. Germline loops: CDR1 LNHDA, CDR2 SQIVND (reference sequence). This CDR3 is 15 amino acids long. Here the CDR3 DNA reads TGTGCCAGTAGTACTGGCGGCAGCTTTAATGAAAAACTGTTTTTT. It translates to CASSTGGSFNEKLFF.

The CDR3 DNA sequence: TGTGCCAGCAGCTTCAATGTAGCGTACTATGGCTACACCTTC. Protein: CASSFNVAYYGYTF. The rearrangement uses TRBV7-9 and TRBJ1-2; no reliable D call. Deletions cut 3 bases from V and 3 bases from J, with 11 bases between. Germline assignment: CDR1 SEHNR and CDR2 FQNEAQ (reference sequence). This CDR3 region has 14 residues.

This CDR3 reads CASSSPDRVKTEAFF. For the CDR3, the DNA is TGCGCCAGCAGCTCACCCGACAGGGTAAAGACTGAAGCTTTCTTT. The chain combines TRBV5-1 with TRBJ1-1; 7 nucleotides agree with TRBD1. V trimming: 3 bases; J trimming: 5 bases; junction bases outside the gene matches: 10. This CDR3 is 15 amino acids long. Germline V gives CDR1 SGHRS, CDR2 YFSETQ.

Remarks on this clone: The sample carries other DNA sequences with the same CDR3. This sequence joins TRBV5-1 and TRBJ1-5; the D gene is possibly TRBD1 (5 bases). This CDR3 comprises 15 residues. Deletions cut 4 bases from V and 0 bases from J, with 11 bases between. The V gene's germline CDR1 is SGHRS and CDR2 YFSETQ. In DNA form, the CDR3 reads TGCGCCAGCAGCCTGGACGGACATAGCAATCAGCCCCAGCATTTT. Its translation is CASSLDGHSNQPQHF. Variable domain in full (rest from reference TRBV5-1 and TRBJ1-5): KAGVTQTPRYLIKTRGQQVTLSCSPISGHRSVSWYQQTPGQGLQFLFEYFSETQRNKGNFPGRFSGRQFSNSRSEMNVSTLELGDSALYLCASSLDGHSNQPQHFGDGTRLSIL.

This chain uses TRBV2 with TRBJ1-1; no clear D. The CDR3 length is 13 residues. Germline V gene data show CDR1 as SNHLY and CDR2 as FYNNEI. The V end lost 9 bases, the J end lost 0 bases, and 11 bases lay between the germline ends. CDR3 sequence: CASNSYMNTEAFF. DNA for the CDR3: TGTGCCAGTAACAGTTACATGAACACTGAAGCTTTCTTT.

V and J are TRBV2 and TRBJ2-2; D is unclear. This CDR3 has 14 residues. Trimming shortened V by 6 bases and J by 0 bases, and 8 bases separated the two germline ends. CDR1 SNHLY and CDR2 FYNNEI come from the germline V gene. CDR3 amino acids: CASRTLANTGELFF. CDR3 nucleotide sequence: TGTGCCAGCAGGACCCTAGCGAACACCGGGGAGCTGTTTTTT. Together with reference TRBV2 and TRBJ2-2, the CDR3 gives the full variable domain: EPEVTQTPSHQVTQMGQEVILRCVPISNHLYFYWYRQILGQKVEFLVSFYNNEISEKSEIFDDQFSVERPDGSNFTLKIRSTKLEDSAMYFCASRTLANTGELFFGEGSRLTVL.

The genes are TRBV7-9 and TRBJ1-1; the match to TRBD1 covers 7 bases. The germline CDR1 and CDR2 sequences are SEHNR and FQNEAQ (reference sequence). Losses at the gene ends were 5 bases for V and 7 bases for J; bases not matched to a gene: 4. The CDR3 consists of 12 residues. The CDR3: CASSGQESEAFF. In DNA, the CDR3 is TGTGCCAGCAGCGGACAGGAAAGTGAAGCTTTCTTT.

The chain is built from TRBV12-3 or TRBV12-4 and TRBJ2-3; 7 bases are shared with TRBD1. Trimming removed 3 bases from V and 4 bases from J; junction bases left unmatched: 1. CDR3 size: 13 residues. CDR3 DNA sequence: TGTGCCAGCAGTTTTACAGGGGCAGATACGCAGTATTTT. Encoded protein: CASSFTGADTQYF.

This clone is a singleton in its sample. J is TRBJ2-7 and V is TRBV10-2; D is perhaps TRBD1 (6 bases). The CDR3 consists of 14 residues. The germline V gene encodes CDR1 WSHSY and CDR2 SAAADI. V lost 9 bases and J 0 bases, leaving 15 bases between the germline ends. The CDR3 loop reads CASGGGSSSYEQYF. In DNA form, the CDR3 reads TGCGCCAGTGGTGGGGGCAGTAGCTCCTACGAGCAGTACTTC.

This clone has a count of ten or more. The rearrangement uses TRBV2 and TRBJ2-1, with D possibly being TRBD2 (5 bases). This CDR3 is 13 amino acids long. Germline V gene lookup returns CDR1 SNHLY and CDR2 FYNNEI. The V gene lost 3 bases and the J gene lost 9 bases, with 12 bases spanning the gap. CDR3 region: CASSERERGEQFF. CDR3 coding DNA: TGTGCCAGCAGTGAGAGGGAGAGAGGTGAGCAGTTCTTC.

On this clone itself: The junction departs from germline at one end; a sequencing error may be responsible. This sequence joins TRBV5-1 and TRBJ2-3, with TRBD2 identical over 7 bases. CDR1 is SGHRS, CDR2 YFSETQ, per germline. The CDR3 extends over 14 amino acids. CDR3 loop: CASTSGGGTDTQYF. The DNA for the CDR3 is TGCGCCAGCACCTCGGGGGGTGGCACAGACACGCAGTATTTT.

The genes are TRBV18 and TRBJ2-5; weak D call: TRBD2 (6 bases). This CDR3 comprises 15 residues. The germline V and J ends were trimmed by 0 bases and 5 bases, with 13 bases remaining between them. Germline CDR1 is KGHSH and CDR2 is LQKENI. The CDR3 bases are TGTGCCAGCTCACCACCGCAGGGACTCACGGAGACCCAGTACTTC. Amino acids: CASSPPQGLTETQYF.

J is TRBJ1-1 and V is TRBV7-3; 7 bases map to TRBD1. The V and J ends lost 1 base and 5 bases, in that order; junction bases with no gene match: 7. CDR1 is SGHTA, CDR2 FQGTGA, per germline. The CDR3 extends over 15 amino acids. The CDR3 coding sequence is TGTGCCAGCAGCTTAATCCCGACAGGGCTAACTGAAGCTTTCTTT. Amino acids: CASSLIPTGLTEAFF.

This sequence joins TRBV9 and TRBJ1-5; D not certain. The germline V gene encodes CDR1 SGDLS and CDR2 YYNGEE. V lost 0 bases, J lost 6 bases, and 10 bases lay in between. CDR3 length equals 14 residues. CDR3 sequence: CASSVDGRGQPQHF. The CDR3, as DNA: TGTGCCAGCAGCGTAGATGGGCGGGGTCAGCCCCAGCATTTT.

This clone occurred a few times. The chain carries TRBV2 and TRBJ2-5, with 9 nucleotides matching TRBD2. Germline CDR1 SNHLY, CDR2 FYNNEI. V lost 8 bases and J lost 5; bases outside the gene matches: 12. The CDR3 contains 15 residues. The CDR3 is CASWVLAGRDETQYF. DNA of the CDR3: TGTGCCAGCTGGGTTCTAGCGGGGAGAGACGAGACCCAGTACTTC.

This clone appeared a few times. V usage is TRBV2 and J usage is TRBJ1-1, with a weak D call TRBD1 (5 bases). The CDR3 sequence is 12 residues long. V was trimmed by 9 bases and J by 1 base, leaving 9 bases between them. Germline V gene lookup returns CDR1 SNHLY and CDR2 FYNNEI. Here the CDR3 reads CASLTENTEAFF. Written as DNA, the CDR3 is TGTGCCAGTCTGACAGAGAACACTGAAGCTTTCTTT.

This sequence joins TRBV15 and TRBJ2-5; 9 bases are shared with TRBD1. The CDR3 has 15 residues. V trimming: 0 bases; J trimming: 7 bases; junction bases outside the gene matches: 6. Germline values: CDR1 LNHNV, CDR2 YYDKDF (reference sequence). CDR3 protein: CATSRDKGQGGTQYF. The CDR3 DNA is TGTGCCACCAGCAGAGATAAGGGACAGGGAGGGACCCAGTACTTC.

The chain is built from TRBV5-6 and TRBJ1-1; 8 nucleotides match TRBD1. V was pared by 1 base and J by 1 base, with 6 bases of the junction left unmatched. Germline V gene data show CDR1 as SGHDT and CDR2 as YYEEEE. This CDR3 is 16 amino acids long. The CDR3: CASSLRLQGGNTEAFF. In DNA form, the CDR3 reads TGTGCCAGCAGCTTGCGACTACAGGGGGGGAACACTGAAGCTTTCTTT.

V and J are TRBV3-1 (or the pseudogene TRBV3-2) and TRBJ1-3; perhaps TRBD1 as D (6 bases). The CDR3 has 15 residues. The germline gives CDR1 LGHDT, CDR2 YNNKEL (reference sequence). The V end lost 2 bases, the J end lost 4 bases, and 12 bases lay between the germline ends. The CDR3 DNA reads TGTGCCAGCAGCCAAAACAGGGTAGCGGGAAACACCATATATTTT. Its translation: CASSQNRVAGNTIYF.

The chain employs TRBV2 and TRBJ2-1, with D perhaps TRBD1 (5 bases). CDR1 is SNHLY, CDR2 FYNNEI, per germline. The CDR3 totals 12 residues. With 7 bases removed from V and 9 bases from J, the gap between germline ends came to 13 bases. The CDR3 nucleotides read TGTGCCAGCATCTTTCCAGGGCTTGAGCAGTTCTTC. This translates into CASIFPGLEQFF.

The chain joins TRBV2 to TRBJ2-5, with D perhaps matching TRBD2 (6 bases). V was trimmed by 6 bases and J by 9 bases, leaving 17 bases between them. The CDR3 consists of 13 residues. Germline V CDR1 and CDR2: SNHLY, FYNNEI. The DNA of the CDR3 is TGTGCCAGCAGGAGGGACGCCGGCGGGGCCCAGTACTTC. As protein: CASRRDAGGAQYF.

The genes are TRBV2 and TRBJ1-5, with D unresolved. CDR3 length: 15 amino acids. V lost 5 bases to trimming and J lost 3 bases, with 14 bases between them. Germline V gives CDR1 SNHLY, CDR2 FYNNEI. This CDR3 is CASSRRASINQPQHF. Here the CDR3 DNA reads TGTGCCAGCAGTCGGAGGGCCTCGATCAATCAGCCCCAGCATTTT.

This sequence joins TRBV4-1 and TRBJ2-7, with 12 positions matching TRBD2. This CDR3 spans 17 amino acids. Germline assignment: CDR1 MGHRA and CDR2 YSYEKL. J lost 2 bases, V lost 3 bases, and 8 bases had no gene match. The CDR3 nucleotides are TGCGCCAGCAGCCATATGTCTCTAGCGGGGGGGCCCTACGAGCAGTACTTC. Translation: CASSHMSLAGGPYEQYF.

The chain carries TRBV10-2 and TRBJ2-7; a possible D gene is TRBD2 (5 bases). This CDR3 is 14 amino acids long. The ends were cut back, 8 bases at V and 2 bases at J, with 16 bases in the middle. Per germline, CDR1 WSHSY and CDR2 SAAADI. CDR3 sequence reads: CASLQERLAYEQYF. In DNA, the CDR3 is TGCGCCAGCCTGCAGGAGCGGTTGGCCTACGAGCAGTACTTC.

This clone was found once. The chain has TRBV3-1 (or the pseudogene TRBV3-2) and TRBJ2-4, with 9 nucleotides matching TRBD1. This CDR3 has 16 residues. CDR1 and CDR2 (germline): LGHDT, YNNKEL (reference sequence). V lost 1 base, J lost 1 base, and 2 bases stayed unmatched. The chain's CDR3 is CASSQGDRVAKNIQYF. The DNA for the CDR3 is TGTGCCAGCAGCCAAGGGGACAGGGTGGCCAAAAACATTCAGTACTTC.

V usage is TRBV30 and J usage is TRBJ1-4; no clear D. There are 12 residues in the CDR3. Deletions cut 3 bases from V and 6 bases from J, with 8 bases between. CDR1 and CDR2 (germline): GTSNPN, SVGIG (reference sequence). The CDR3 reads CAWSEGYEKLFF. In nucleotides, the CDR3 is TGTGCCTGGAGCGAGGGTTATGAAAAACTGTTTTTT.